These 17 T cell receptor beta chains share one sample of origin, sequenced in a study of PD-L1 blockade in urothelial cancer. The assay was immunoSEQ multiplex PCR, and TCRdb's table has in-frame clones only and misses some. Of 70,000 to 85,000 clones listed, around 80% are singletons. The starting material was PBMCs, obtained around atezolizumab (anti-PD-L1) treatment. The source of these receptors is a man aged 65-85 years with urothelial cancer.

The J gene is TRBJ1-5, the V gene TRBV27; the D gene is possibly TRBD1 (6 bases). Trimming removed 2 bases at V and 6 bases at J, with 8 bases between. Germline V gene sequence: CDR1 MNHEY, CDR2 SMNVEV (reference sequence). This CDR3 is 13 amino acids long. CDR3 coding DNA: TGTGCCAGCAGTTTAGGGGGCACTCAGCCCCAGCATTTT. Protein: CASSLGGTQPQHF.

This clone was observed a handful of times. V and J are TRBV30 and TRBJ2-3, with no clear D. This CDR3 has 14 residues. Germline CDR1 reads GTSNPN; CDR2 reads SVGIG (reference sequence). The V end lost 0 bases, the J end lost 4 bases, and 11 bases lay between the germline ends. The CDR3 DNA reads as TGTGCCTGGAGTGTAGGCAAGGAGTCAGATACGCAGTATTTT. Translation gives CAWSVGKESDTQYF.

The J gene is TRBJ2-1, the V gene TRBV19; TRBD2 matches 10 bases. The germline gives CDR1 LNHDA, CDR2 SQIVND (reference sequence). The CDR3 has 15 amino acids. With V trimmed by 6 bases and J by 6 bases, 8 bases remained unmatched. CDR3 loop: CASRGAGGMGNEQFF. The CDR3 DNA is TGTGCCAGTAGGGGAGCGGGAGGGATGGGCAATGAGCAGTTCTTC.

The chain employs TRBV6-1 and TRBJ2-1; 9 bases are a match to TRBD2. The CDR3 has 18 residues. The germline V gene encodes CDR1 MNHNS and CDR2 SASEGT. The J segment lost 4 bases and the V segment lost 3 bases, leaving 13 bases of the junction unmatched. This CDR3 is CASSETRLAGIIYNEQFF. The CDR3 region has the DNA TGTGCCAGCAGTGAGACCCGGCTAGCGGGAATAATTTACAATGAGCAGTTCTTC.

This clone was found once. The V gene is TRBV28, the J gene TRBJ2-3; possibly TRBD2 for D (6 bases). Germline loops: CDR1 MDHEN, CDR2 SYDVKM. The CDR3 sequence is 13 residues long. Between the trimmed V and J ends, which lost 3 bases and 10 bases, there was a span of 14 bases. CDR3 DNA sequence: TGTGCCAGCAGTTTTACTCGGGACTCCTCGCAGTATTTT. Encoded protein: CASSFTRDSSQYF.

The rearrangement uses TRBV6-6 and TRBJ1-2; 7 nucleotides match TRBD1. The junction had 9 bases not matched to a gene; V was cut back by 6 bases and J by 8 bases. Germline CDR1 MNHNY, CDR2 SVGAGI (reference sequence). The CDR3 extends over 13 amino acids. CDR3 region: CASSQTGRQGYTF. Written as DNA, the CDR3 is TGTGCCAGCAGCCAGACAGGGAGACAAGGCTACACCTTC.

The chain recombines TRBV7-9 with TRBJ2-7; 9 bases line up with TRBD1. The CDR3 has 14 residues. After removal of 4 bases from V and 7 bases from J, the junction contained 8 bases not matched to a gene. Germline V gene sequence: CDR1 SEHNR, CDR2 FQNEAQ (reference sequence). This CDR3 is CASSSTGTGWEQYF. As DNA, the CDR3 is TGTGCCAGCAGCTCCACCGGGACAGGGTGGGAGCAGTACTTC.

Only one count was recorded for this clone. The gene calls are TRBV5-8 and TRBJ2-4; 11 bases map to TRBD1. V gave up 7 bases and J gave up 9 bases; unmatched junction bases: 6. This CDR3 contains 13 residues. Germline assignment: CDR1 SGHTS and CDR2 YDEGEE. This CDR3 reads CASGTGGVSIQYF. CDR3 sequence (DNA): TGTGCCAGCGGGACAGGGGGGGTCAGCATTCAGTACTTC.

This clone was counted once. This rearrangement joins TRBV19 to TRBJ2-1; TRBD2 is a possible D gene (6 bases). This CDR3 region has 15 residues. Trimming shortened V by 2 bases and J by 5 bases, and 13 bases separated the two germline ends. CDR1 and CDR2 (germline): LNHDA, SQIVND (reference sequence). CDR3 nucleotides: TGTGCCAGTAGTATAAAGCGCGGGATGCACAATGAGCAGTTCTTC. This gives the protein CASSIKRGMHNEQFF.

V is TRBV6-5 and J is TRBJ1-1; the match to TRBD1 covers 7 bases. CDR3 size: 13 residues. Germline CDR1 reads MNHEY; CDR2 reads SVGAGI. V lost 6 bases and J lost 4; bases outside the gene matches: 5. The CDR3, as DNA: TGTGCCAGCAGGGCGACAGGGCCCACTGAAGCTTTCTTT. Its translation: CASRATGPTEAFF.

The V gene is TRBV5-5, the J gene TRBJ1-2, with TRBD1 matching over 7 bases. Germline V gene lookup returns CDR1 SGHKS and CDR2 YYEKEE (reference sequence). The CDR3 has 14 residues. Losses at the gene ends were 0 bases for V and 8 bases for J; bases not matched to a gene: 7. DNA of the CDR3: TGTGCCAGCAGCTTGGGTACAGGGGAAGAGGGCTACACCTTC. This encodes CASSLGTGEEGYTF.

The chain is built from TRBV6-6 and TRBJ2-7; D is uncertain. V lost 3 bases and J 6 bases, leaving 15 bases between the germline ends. The CDR3 consists of 14 residues. Germline V CDR1 and CDR2: MNHNY, SVGAGI (reference sequence). The CDR3 protein is CASSYLVVPGEQYF. The CDR3 nucleotides read TGTGCCAGCAGTTATTTGGTGGTTCCGGGCGAGCAGTACTTC.

CDR3: CASSLTGAGVQGKQYF. The CDR3 nucleotides read TGTGCCAGCAGTCTTACCGGTGCGGGAGTCCAAGGGAAGCAGTACTTC. The chain uses TRBV7-9 and TRBJ2-7; 7 positions match TRBD2. The CDR3 covers 16 residues. The V gene end was trimmed by 6 bases and the J gene end by 8 bases; junction bases not matched to a gene: 19. CDR1 is SEHNR, CDR2 FQNEAQ, per germline (reference sequence).

The chain recombines TRBV10-3 with TRBJ2-3, with a tentative D call TRBD2 (5 bases). The CDR3 totals 13 residues. The germline V gene has CDR1 ENHRY and CDR2 SYGVKD. V was trimmed by 6 bases and J by 0 bases, leaving 7 bases between them. This CDR3 is CAISRTSTDTQYF. The CDR3 DNA follows: TGTGCCATCAGCCGGACTAGCACAGATACGCAGTATTTT.

This clone came up a few times. CDR3 nucleotides: TGTGCCAGCAGTCGAAGAGCCAATCAGCCCCAGCATTTT. Its protein product is CASSRRANQPQHF. The chain uses TRBV28 and TRBJ1-5; D remains unclear. This CDR3 comprises 13 residues. Germline lookup yields CDR1 MDHEN and CDR2 SYDVKM. The V end was cut by 5 bases, the J end by 3 bases, with 8 bases between.

This clone was seen a few times. The chain is built from TRBV7-9 and TRBJ2-7; TRBD2 matches 11 bases. J gave up 3 bases and V 5 bases, and 9 bases lay outside the gene matches. The CDR3 is 16 residues long. Germline loops: CDR1 SEHNR, CDR2 FQNEAQ (reference sequence). CDR3 loop: CASSPGTSGKDYEQYF. The CDR3 bases are TGTGCCAGCAGCCCTGGGACTAGCGGAAAGGACTACGAGCAGTACTTC.

The chain combines TRBV30 with TRBJ2-7, with 7 nucleotides matching TRBD1. J was trimmed by 7 bases and V by 1 base; bases with no gene match: 7. The CDR3 loop spans 13 amino acids. CDR1 and CDR2 from the germline V gene are GTSNPN and SVGIG (reference sequence). This CDR3 is CAWSAEQGREQYF. For the CDR3, the DNA is TGTGCCTGGAGTGCAGAACAGGGGCGGGAGCAGTACTTC. The whole variable domain, remainder taken from reference TRBV30 and TRBJ2-7, is SQTIHQWPATLVQPVGSPLSLECTVEGTSNPNLYWYRQAAGRGLQLLFYSVGIGQISSEVPQNLSASRPQDRQFILSSKKLLLSDSGFYLCAWSAEQGREQYFGPGTRLTVT.